What follows are 32 T cell receptor beta chains derived from one specimen sequenced in a study of blood T cell repertoires in COVID-19. Profiling relied on immunoSEQ multiplex PCR, and the TCRdb table lists in-frame clones only, not all of them. The sample records over 85,000 clones, 70% to 90% being singletons. Source material: peripheral blood. These receptor sequences come from a man aged 50 to 60 with active COVID-19.

The V and J genes are TRBV4-1 and TRBJ2-7, with no clear D. Germline loops: CDR1 MGHRA, CDR2 YSYEKL. Trimming pared 3 bases from V and 2 bases from J, leaving 8 bases between. CDR3 length: 13 amino acids. CDR3 sequence (DNA): TGCGCCAGCAGCCAGAGATTGACCTACGAGCAGTACTTC. It specifies CASSQRLTYEQYF.

This sequence joins TRBV4-1 and TRBJ2-2; the D gene is possibly TRBD2 (6 bases). Germline lookup yields CDR1 MGHRA and CDR2 YSYEKL. This CDR3 region has 15 residues. Trimming took off 0 bases at V and 2 bases at J, with 7 bases between the two ends. The CDR3 region is CASSQEGTNTGELFF. CDR3 nucleotide sequence: TGCGCCAGCAGCCAAGAAGGGACTAACACCGGGGAGCTGTTTTTT.

The chain is built from TRBV30 and TRBJ2-5; no reliable D call. Trimming took 0 bases from V and 5 from J, leaving 16 bases between them. The germline V gene has CDR1 GTSNPN and CDR2 SVGIG (reference sequence). The CDR3 consists of 15 residues. The CDR3 DNA follows: TGTGCCTGGAGTGTACCACGAGGTTTCGGGGAGACCCAGTACTTC. Translated: CAWSVPRGFGETQYF.

The chain combines TRBV6-5 with TRBJ1-5, with TRBD1 as a possible D gene (5 bases). V was cut by 2 bases and J by 4 bases, with 6 bases left in between. The V gene's germline CDR1 is MNHEY and CDR2 SVGAGI. This CDR3 has 13 residues. The CDR3 sequence is CASSYGGNQPQHF. The CDR3 region has the DNA TGTGCCAGCAGTTACGGGGGGAATCAGCCCCAGCATTTT.

This chain connects TRBV27 to TRBJ2-3; maybe TRBD1 (5 bases). V was shortened by 2 bases and J by 4 bases, with 10 bases between the two germline ends. This CDR3 is 14 amino acids long. Germline V gene data show CDR1 as MNHEY and CDR2 as SMNVEV (reference sequence). CDR3 amino acids: CASSLGLGADTQYF. The CDR3 DNA reads TGTGCCAGCAGTTTAGGGTTAGGGGCAGATACGCAGTATTTT.

This clone appeared a few times. The rearrangement uses TRBV28 and TRBJ1-6; D is unresolved. The CDR3 totals 12 residues. Germline lookup yields CDR1 MDHEN and CDR2 SYDVKM. The ends were cut back, 4 bases at V and 12 bases at J, with 10 bases in the middle. DNA for the CDR3: TGTGCCAGCAGTTCCCCCACAGTACCCCTCCACTTT. Residues: CASSSPTVPLHF.

The V gene is TRBV19, the J gene TRBJ1-1; possibly TRBD1 for D (6 bases). The CDR3 runs to 16 residues. V was cut by 6 bases and J by 5 bases, with 22 bases left in between. CDR1 and CDR2 from the germline V gene are LNHDA and SQIVND (reference sequence). The CDR3 coding sequence is TGTGCCAGTAGGTTCTTAGGGGGATCGAGGAATACTGAAGCTTTCTTT. Protein sequence: CASRFLGGSRNTEAFF.

V is TRBV11-3 and J is TRBJ2-3, with 7 bases identical to TRBD1. The CDR3 runs 13 residues. Trimming at V came to 6 bases and at J to 4 bases, leaving 4 bases not matched to a gene. Germline loops: CDR1 SGHNT, CDR2 YENEEA. The CDR3 DNA sequence: TGTGCCAGCAGAAGACAGGGAGCAGATACGCAGTATTTT. It specifies CASRRQGADTQYF. Looking up the rest from reference TRBV11-3 and TRBJ2-3 gives the full variable domain: EAGVVQSPRYKIIEKKQPVAFWCNPISGHNTLYWYLQNLGQGPELLIRYENEEAVDDSQLPKDRFSAERLKGVDSTLKIQPAELGDSAVYLCASRRQGADTQYFGPGTRLTVL.

The chain uses TRBV6-6 and TRBJ1-5, with a possible D match to TRBD1 (5 bases). CDR1 and CDR2 from the germline V gene are MNHNY and SVGAGI (reference sequence). The CDR3 is 16 residues long. V shed 4 bases and J shed 0 bases, with 13 bases lying between them. CDR3 in DNA: TGTGCCAGCAGTTTAGACAGAGTCTATAGCAATCAGCCCCAGCATTTT. It is translated as CASSLDRVYSNQPQHF.

The CDR3 here is CASSPSYGYTF. For the CDR3, the DNA is TGTGCCAGTAGCCCTTCTTATGGCTACACCTTC. The chain combines TRBV19 with TRBJ1-2; D is unresolved. The V gene lost 6 bases and the J gene lost 5 bases, with 7 bases spanning the gap. Germline CDR1 is LNHDA and CDR2 is SQIVND (reference sequence). The CDR3 spans 11 residues.

This clone was counted between two and nine times. The chain couples TRBV7-8 to TRBJ2-7; unclear D gene. The ends were cut back, 2 bases at V and 0 bases at J, with 8 bases in the middle. This CDR3 is 14 amino acids long. CDR1 is SGHVS and CDR2 is FQNEAQ in the germline V gene. In DNA form, the CDR3 reads TGTGCCAGCAGCTTATCAACAGCCTCCTACGAGCAGTACTTC. It yields the protein CASSLSTASYEQYF.

The chain uses TRBV19 and TRBJ2-7, with 10 bases matching TRBD2. J gave up 4 bases and V 3 bases, and 3 bases lay outside the gene matches. Germline CDR1 is LNHDA and CDR2 is SQIVND (reference sequence). CDR3 length: 14 residues. The CDR3 protein is CASSIPGLAYEQYF. CDR3 sequence (DNA): TGTGCCAGTAGTATTCCGGGACTAGCGTACGAGCAGTACTTC.

The CDR3 protein is CASSQVNREGETQYF. Here the CDR3 DNA reads TGTGCCAGCAGCCAAGTTAACCGGGAGGGAGAGACCCAGTACTTC. This chain links TRBV3-1 (or the pseudogene TRBV3-2) with TRBJ2-5; 8 bases align to TRBD2. CDR3 size: 15 residues. The germline V gene encodes CDR1 LGHDT and CDR2 YNNKEL (reference sequence). The V segment lost 1 base and the J segment 4 bases; nucleotides outside the gene matches: 5.

J is TRBJ2-5 and V is TRBV7-6; TRBD2 matches 9 bases. Trimming took 1 base from V and 5 from J; bases not matched to a gene: 8. From germline, CDR1 is SGHVS and CDR2 FNYEAQ. The CDR3 runs 16 residues. DNA of the CDR3: TGTGCCAGCAGCTTAGGGAGCGGGGGGCTCACGGAGACCCAGTACTTC. Its translation is CASSLGSGGLTETQYF. Variable domain in full (rest from reference TRBV7-6 and TRBJ2-5): GAGVSQSPRYKVTKRGQDVALRCDPISGHVSLYWYRQALGQGPEFLTYFNYEAQQDKSGLPNDRFSAERPEGSISTLTIQRTEQRDSAMYRCASSLGSGGLTETQYFGPGTRLLVL.

The J gene is TRBJ2-7, the V gene TRBV13; perhaps TRBD1 as D (6 bases). This CDR3 is 14 amino acids long. Looked up from germline, CDR1 is PRHDT and CDR2 is FYEKMQ (reference sequence). Trimming took off 6 bases at V and 7 bases at J, with 19 bases between the two ends. CDR3 DNA sequence: TGTGCCAGCAGTTCCCCAGGGGCCCGCCGGGAGCAGTACTTC. This sequence encodes CASSSPGARREQYF.

V is TRBV3-1 (or the pseudogene TRBV3-2) and J is TRBJ2-1; 9 bases map to TRBD1. This CDR3 region has 16 residues. J lost 6 bases, V lost 4 bases, and 10 bases had no gene match. Germline values: CDR1 LGHDT, CDR2 YNNKEL (reference sequence). The CDR3, as DNA: TGTGCCAGCAGCCCCGCCCAGGGACAGGGTGGCAATGAGCAGTTCTTC. As protein: CASSPAQGQGGNEQFF.

In its sample, this clone was seen a few times. The genes are TRBV11-2 and TRBJ2-7; no clear D gene. The V and J ends lost 1 base and 6 bases respectively, with 7 bases between them. The CDR3 consists of 12 residues. CDR1 SGHAT and CDR2 FQNNGV come from the germline V gene. CDR3 nucleotides: TGTGCCAGCAGCTTAGGATCGGTCGAGCAGTACTTC. It translates to CASSLGSVEQYF.

The rearrangement links TRBV21-1 to TRBJ2-1; TRBD2 is the table's D call and was not checked against the DNA. TRBV21-1 is termed a pseudogene. The CDR3 is 14 amino acids. The CDR3 bases are TGTGCCAGCAACGGACTAGCGGCCTACAATGAGCAGTTCTTC. This translates into CASNGLAAYNEQFF.

The chain joins TRBV11-2 to TRBJ1-5; 7 bases align to TRBD1. Germline V gives CDR1 SGHAT, CDR2 FQNNGV. CDR3 length: 14 residues. With 5 bases clipped from V and 4 bases from J, the junction kept 5 bases outside the gene matches. DNA for the CDR3: TGTGCCAGCAGCGCCACAGGGGTGAATCAGCCCCAGCATTTT. The encoded protein is CASSATGVNQPQHF.

V and J are TRBV7-2 and TRBJ2-7; 10 nucleotides line up with TRBD2. Germline values: CDR1 SGHTA, CDR2 FQGNSA. Trimming at V came to 3 bases and at J to 1 base, leaving 12 bases not matched to a gene. The CDR3 covers 18 residues. The CDR3 DNA is TGTGCCAGCAGCTTGGGCTTAGCGGGGGGACGATTTTCCTACGAGCAGTACTTC. It encodes CASSLGLAGGRFSYEQYF.

This clone was counted a few times. V is TRBV18 and J is TRBJ1-5; D uncertain. CDR1 and CDR2 from the germline V gene are KGHSH and LQKENI. CDR3 length: 14 residues. The V end lost 6 bases, the J end lost 1 base, and 10 bases lay between the germline ends. This CDR3 reads CASSYPGSNQPQHF. CDR3 bases: TGTGCCAGCTCCTACCCAGGAAGCAATCAGCCCCAGCATTTT.

The rearrangement uses TRBV2 and TRBJ1-6; 7 bases are a match to TRBD1. The CDR3 covers 15 residues. V lost 5 bases and J lost 5; bases outside the gene matches: 6. Germline CDR1 and CDR2: SNHLY and FYNNEI. The CDR3 nucleotides read TGTGCCAGCAGTATAGGGGGCGCGGATAATTCACCCCTCCACTTT. Its protein is CASSIGGADNSPLHF.

The chain recombines TRBV30 with TRBJ2-2, with no clear D. Looked up from germline, CDR1 is GTSNPN and CDR2 is SVGIG (reference sequence). V lost 3 bases, J lost 7 bases, and 9 bases lay in between. This CDR3 has 12 amino acids. The CDR3: CAWSLVGGELFF. The DNA of the CDR3 is TGTGCCTGGAGCCTAGTAGGCGGGGAGCTGTTTTTT.

This chain joins TRBV7-7 and TRBJ2-2; maybe TRBD2 (5 bases). The CDR3 is 12 residues long. Trimming left V 5 bases short and J 4 bases short, with 5 bases between. CDR1 and CDR2 from the germline V gene are SSHAT and FNYEAQ (reference sequence). The CDR3 DNA sequence: TGTGCCAGCAGCCGGGGCACCGGGGAGCTGTTTTTT. It yields the protein CASSRGTGELFF.

This sequence joins TRBV10-3 and TRBJ2-3, with D possibly matching TRBD2 (5 bases). V was clipped by 4 bases and J by 6 bases, with 8 bases between them. This CDR3 is 12 amino acids long. The germline CDR1 and CDR2 sequences are ENHRY and SYGVKD. CDR3 loop: CAISGTGDTQYF. CDR3 nucleotide sequence: TGTGCCATCAGTGGGACGGGGGATACGCAGTATTTT.

The chain couples TRBV5-1 to TRBJ2-7; D perhaps matches TRBD1 (6 bases). Germline V gives CDR1 SGHRS, CDR2 YFSETQ. CDR3 length equals 15 residues. V was shortened by 2 bases and J by 5 bases, with 17 bases between the two germline ends. CDR3 residues: CASSLAGDPADEQYF. DNA of the CDR3: TGCGCCAGCAGCTTAGCAGGGGACCCGGCAGACGAGCAGTACTTC.

The CDR3 reads CASSFLSMETGGSYEQYF. In DNA, the CDR3 is TGTGCCAGCAGTTTTCTCTCTATGGAGACAGGGGGATCCTACGAGCAGTACTTC. V usage is TRBV27 and J usage is TRBJ2-7; the match to TRBD1 covers 9 bases. The junction had 13 bases not matched to a gene; V was cut back by 3 bases and J by 1 base. The CDR3 runs 18 residues. Germline V gene data show CDR1 as MNHEY and CDR2 as SMNVEV (reference sequence).

This chain connects TRBV5-1 to TRBJ2-1; D gene unclear. CDR1 SGHRS and CDR2 YFSETQ come from the germline V gene. The CDR3 contains 14 residues. Trimming left V 0 bases short and J 9 bases short, with 13 bases between. This CDR3 is CASSLDILGGEQFF. The CDR3 nucleotides are TGCGCCAGCAGCTTGGACATCCTTGGCGGTGAGCAGTTCTTC.

The chain couples TRBV7-2 to TRBJ1-5; 8 nucleotides align to TRBD1. CDR1 and CDR2 from the germline V gene are SGHTA and FQGNSA. There are 15 residues in the CDR3. Trimming at V came to 3 bases and at J to 2 bases, leaving 3 bases not matched to a gene. The DNA for the CDR3 is TGTGCCAGCAGCTTGACAGGGGACGGCAATCAGCCCCAGCATTTT. Encoded protein: CASSLTGDGNQPQHF.

The chain joins TRBV19 to TRBJ2-5, with 8 bases identical to TRBD2. The V gene's germline CDR1 is LNHDA and CDR2 SQIVND (reference sequence). With 4 bases clipped from V and 4 bases from J, the junction kept 2 bases outside the gene matches. This CDR3 comprises 13 residues. Here the CDR3 reads CASSTGGRETQYF. The CDR3 nucleotides read TGTGCCAGTAGTACGGGGGGGCGAGAGACCCAGTACTTC.

V and J are TRBV25-1 and TRBJ2-7; TRBD1 is a possible D gene (6 bases). This CDR3 has 13 amino acids. V lost 5 bases and J 2 bases, leaving 10 bases between the germline ends. Per germline, CDR1 MGHDK and CDR2 SYGVNS. The CDR3 sequence: CASSTGLAYEQYF. CDR3 coding DNA: TGTGCCAGCAGTACAGGGTTGGCCTACGAGCAGTACTTC.

The chain is built from TRBV29-1 and TRBJ2-2; 7 positions agree with TRBD1. CDR1 and CDR2 from the germline V gene are SQVTM and ANQGSEA. Losses at the gene ends were 5 bases for V and 6 bases for J; bases not matched to a gene: 6. This CDR3 spans 13 amino acids. The CDR3: CSVRGGDPGELFF. The CDR3 nucleotides read TGCAGCGTTAGAGGGGGCGATCCCGGGGAGCTGTTTTTT.